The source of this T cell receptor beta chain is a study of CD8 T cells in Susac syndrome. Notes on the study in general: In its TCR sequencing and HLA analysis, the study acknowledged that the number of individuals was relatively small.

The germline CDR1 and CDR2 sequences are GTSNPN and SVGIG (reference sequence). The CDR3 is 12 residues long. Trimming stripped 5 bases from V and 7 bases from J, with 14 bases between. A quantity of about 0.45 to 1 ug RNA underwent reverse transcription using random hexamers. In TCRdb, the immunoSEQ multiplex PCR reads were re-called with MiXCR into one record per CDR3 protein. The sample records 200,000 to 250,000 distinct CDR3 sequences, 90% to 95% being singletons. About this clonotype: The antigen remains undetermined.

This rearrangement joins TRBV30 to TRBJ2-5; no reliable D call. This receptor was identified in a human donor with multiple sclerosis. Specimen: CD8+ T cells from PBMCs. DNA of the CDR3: TGTGCCTGGTTAGAGGTGCGTGGGACCCAGTACTTC. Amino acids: CAWLEVRGTQYF.